The clone carrying this TCR beta chain came up a few times. Its antigen is currently unknown. The CDR3 totals 14 residues. Germline V CDR1 and CDR2: DFQATT, SNEGSKA (reference sequence). The ends were cut back, 1 base at V and 1 base at J, with 10 bases in the middle. This specimen comes from a study of T cell repertoires in cytomegalovirus infection. Each CDR3 protein is one row after TCRdb ran MiXCR on the reads. The sample includes around 290,000 distinct CDR3 sequences, roughly 25% of them seen just once. Study-level results: The response measured ex vivo was dominated by TCR beta clonotypes (HLA-C-restricted and CMV-specific).

The chain carries TRBV20-1 and TRBJ2-5; possibly TRBD1 for D (5 bases). This sequence originates from a human donor in good health (CMV status not recorded). Some clones in this sample may be carry-over from other donors' samples. The sample comprised PBMCs. This CDR3 is CSARGQSSQETQYF. Here the CDR3 DNA reads TGCAGTGCTAGAGGACAGTCCAGCCAAGAGACCCAGTACTTC.